The clone carrying this T cell receptor (beta chain) was counted between two and nine times. Time point here: newly diagnosed GD, antithyroid drugs for less than 3 months. The authors made the TCR library using RNA they extracted from PBMCs. This sample was included in a study of regulatory T cells in long-lasting Graves disease. Relying on iRepertoire HTBI primers and Arm-PCR of CDR3 regions, the team built TCR beta libraries. TCRdb re-called the multiplex PCR reads through MiXCR, storing one row per CDR3 protein. The sample records over 300,000 distinct CDR3 sequences, around 15% being singletons. This CDR3 comprises 15 residues. V shed 10 bases and J shed 3 bases, with 18 bases lying between them. CDR1 and CDR2 (germline): LNHDA, SQIVND (reference sequence).

This clonotype was sampled from a female donor with Graves disease. This sequence joins TRBV19 and TRBJ2-2; D gene ambiguous. Specimen: peripheral blood mononuclear cells (PBMCs), collected at new diagnosis, from a patient treated with antithyroid drugs. The CDR3 region has the DNA TGTGCCACCTCAAGTTGGGCCGGTGACACCGGGGAGCTGTTTTTT. It translates to CATSSWAGDTGELFF.